This T cell receptor beta chain is from a study of cytomegalovirus exposure and HLA in healthy donors. The PCR made use of 60 Vbeta and 13 Jbeta primers. Generated by immunoSEQ multiplex PCR, the TCRdb table keeps only in-frame clones and is missing some. The repertoire holds about 63,000 clones, around 80% seen once, with about 2.8% in the top ten. Of note for this clone: The antigen remains undetermined.

Study outcomes and limitations: The study designated roughly 160 TCR beta chains cytomegalovirus-associated. Reportedly, diagnosis of cytomegalovirus status by the classifier showed high specificity and sensitivity.

Trimming took off 4 bases at V and 7 bases at J, with 15 bases between the two ends. This CDR3 comprises 14 residues. Germline assignment: CDR1 SGHDT and CDR2 YYEEEE. J is TRBJ2-4 and V is TRBV5-6, with D unresolved. This receptor was taken from a woman younger than 45 in good health and CMV-seronegative. The sequenced material came from PBMCs. CDR3 residues: CASSGPQIGNIQYF. As DNA, the CDR3 is TGTGCCAGCAGCGGGCCGCAGATAGGTAACATTCAGTACTTC.